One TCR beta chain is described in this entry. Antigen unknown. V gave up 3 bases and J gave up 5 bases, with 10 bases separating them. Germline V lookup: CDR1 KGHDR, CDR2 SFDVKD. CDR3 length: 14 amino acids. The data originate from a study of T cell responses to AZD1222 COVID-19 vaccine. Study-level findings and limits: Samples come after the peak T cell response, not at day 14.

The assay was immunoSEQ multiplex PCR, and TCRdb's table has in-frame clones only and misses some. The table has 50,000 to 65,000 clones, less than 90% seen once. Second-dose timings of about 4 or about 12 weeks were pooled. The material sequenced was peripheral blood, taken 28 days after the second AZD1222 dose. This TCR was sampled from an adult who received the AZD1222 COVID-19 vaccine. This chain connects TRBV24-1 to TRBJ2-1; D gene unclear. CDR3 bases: TGTGCCACCAGTGATGCTAAGTACCACAATGAGCAGTTCTTC. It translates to CATSDAKYHNEQFF.